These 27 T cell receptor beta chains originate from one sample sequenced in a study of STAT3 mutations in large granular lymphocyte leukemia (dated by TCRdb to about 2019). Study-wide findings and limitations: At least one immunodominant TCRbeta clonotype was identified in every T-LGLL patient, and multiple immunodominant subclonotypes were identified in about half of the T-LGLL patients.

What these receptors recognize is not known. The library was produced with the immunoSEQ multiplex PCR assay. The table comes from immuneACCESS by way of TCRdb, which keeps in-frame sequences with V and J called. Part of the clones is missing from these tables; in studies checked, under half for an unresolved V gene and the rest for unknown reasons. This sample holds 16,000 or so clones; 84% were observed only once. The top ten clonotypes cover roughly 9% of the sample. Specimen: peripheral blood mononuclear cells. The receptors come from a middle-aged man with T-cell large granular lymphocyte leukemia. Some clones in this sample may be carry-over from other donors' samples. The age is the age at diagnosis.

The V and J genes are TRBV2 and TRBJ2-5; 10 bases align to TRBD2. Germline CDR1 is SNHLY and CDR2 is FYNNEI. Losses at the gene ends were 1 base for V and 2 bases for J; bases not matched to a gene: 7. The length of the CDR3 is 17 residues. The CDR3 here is CASSEGLAGVRQETQYF. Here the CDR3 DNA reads TGTGCCAGCAGTGAAGGGCTAGCGGGAGTACGGCAAGAGACCCAGTACTTC.

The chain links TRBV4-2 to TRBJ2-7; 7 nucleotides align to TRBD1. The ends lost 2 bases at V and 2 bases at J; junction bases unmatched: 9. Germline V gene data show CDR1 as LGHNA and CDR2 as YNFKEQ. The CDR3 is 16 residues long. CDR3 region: CASSQTPGQSTYEQYF. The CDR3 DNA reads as TGTGCCAGCAGCCAAACACCGGGACAGTCGACCTACGAGCAGTACTTC.

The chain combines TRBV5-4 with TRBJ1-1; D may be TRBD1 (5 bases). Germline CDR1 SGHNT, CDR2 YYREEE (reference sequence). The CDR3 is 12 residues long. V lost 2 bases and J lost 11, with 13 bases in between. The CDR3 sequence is CASSFDRWGAFF. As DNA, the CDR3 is TGTGCCAGCAGCTTTGACCGGTGGGGGGCTTTCTTT.

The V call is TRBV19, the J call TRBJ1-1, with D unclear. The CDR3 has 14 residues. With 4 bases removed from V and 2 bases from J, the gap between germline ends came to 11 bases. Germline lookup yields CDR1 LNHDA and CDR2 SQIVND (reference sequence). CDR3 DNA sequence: TGTGCCAGTAGTAGAACACGGGGAAACACTGAAGCTTTCTTT. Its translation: CASSRTRGNTEAFF.

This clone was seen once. CDR3 amino acids: CASSLQTAGANVLTF. The CDR3, as DNA: TGCGCCAGCAGCCTTCAAACCGCTGGGGCCAACGTCCTGACTTTC. The chain recombines TRBV4-3 with TRBJ2-6, with D hard to call. CDR1 is LGHNA, CDR2 YSLEER, per germline. The CDR3 loop spans 15 amino acids. The V and J ends lost 4 bases and 2 bases respectively, with 9 bases between them.

The CDR3 protein is CASSLDQGSTDTQYF. Here the CDR3 DNA reads TGTGCCAGCAGCTTGGATCAGGGCAGCACAGATACGCAGTATTTT. This chain links TRBV5-5 with TRBJ2-3, with D possibly being TRBD1 (5 bases). With 0 bases removed from V and 0 bases from J, the gap between germline ends came to 8 bases. CDR3 length equals 15 residues. CDR1 SGHKS and CDR2 YYEKEE come from the germline V gene (reference sequence).

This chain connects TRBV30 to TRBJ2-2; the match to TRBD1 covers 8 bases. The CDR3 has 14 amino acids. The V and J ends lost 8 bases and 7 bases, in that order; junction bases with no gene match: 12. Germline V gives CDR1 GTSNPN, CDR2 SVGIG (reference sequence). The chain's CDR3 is CANHRGSYNGELFF. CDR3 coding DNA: TGTGCCAATCACAGGGGGAGTTATAACGGGGAGCTGTTTTTT.

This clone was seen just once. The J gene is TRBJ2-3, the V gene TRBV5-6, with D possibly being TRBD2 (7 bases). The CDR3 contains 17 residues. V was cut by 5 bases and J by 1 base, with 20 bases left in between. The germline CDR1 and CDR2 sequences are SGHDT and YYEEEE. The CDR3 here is CASRHYGRGGGTDTQYF. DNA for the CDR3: TGTGCCAGCAGACATTACGGGCGAGGGGGGGGCACAGATACGCAGTATTTT.

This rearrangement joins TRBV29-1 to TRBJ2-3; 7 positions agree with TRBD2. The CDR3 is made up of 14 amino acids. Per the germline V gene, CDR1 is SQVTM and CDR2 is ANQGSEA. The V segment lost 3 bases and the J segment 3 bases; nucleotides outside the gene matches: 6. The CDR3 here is CSVEGGSGTDTQYF. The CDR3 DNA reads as TGCAGCGTTGAGGGGGGGTCGGGTACAGATACGCAGTATTTT.

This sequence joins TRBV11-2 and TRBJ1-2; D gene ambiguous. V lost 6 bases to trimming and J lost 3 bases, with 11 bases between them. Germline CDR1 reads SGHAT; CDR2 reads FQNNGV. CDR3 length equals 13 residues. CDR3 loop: CASSQNGDYGYTF. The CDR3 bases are TGTGCCAGCAGTCAAAATGGAGACTATGGCTACACCTTC.

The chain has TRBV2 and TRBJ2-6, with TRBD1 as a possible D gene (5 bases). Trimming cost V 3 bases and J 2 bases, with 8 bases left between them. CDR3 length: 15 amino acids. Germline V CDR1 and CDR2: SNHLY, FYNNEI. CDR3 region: CASSEPRAGANVLTF. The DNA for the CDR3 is TGTGCCAGCAGTGAGCCCAGGGCTGGGGCCAACGTCCTGACTTTC.

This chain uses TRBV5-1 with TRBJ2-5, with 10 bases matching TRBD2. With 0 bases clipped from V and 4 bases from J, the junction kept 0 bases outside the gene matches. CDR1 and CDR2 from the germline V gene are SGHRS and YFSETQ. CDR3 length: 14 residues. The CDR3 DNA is TGCGCCAGCAGCTTGGCTAGCGGGGGAGAGACCCAGTACTTC. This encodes CASSLASGGETQYF.

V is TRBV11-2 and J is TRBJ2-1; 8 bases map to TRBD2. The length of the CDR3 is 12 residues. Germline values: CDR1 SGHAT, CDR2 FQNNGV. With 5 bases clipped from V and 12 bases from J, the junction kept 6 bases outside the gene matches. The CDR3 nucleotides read TGTGCCAGCAGCCACCGTAGCGGGGCGCAGTTCTTC. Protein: CASSHRSGAQFF.

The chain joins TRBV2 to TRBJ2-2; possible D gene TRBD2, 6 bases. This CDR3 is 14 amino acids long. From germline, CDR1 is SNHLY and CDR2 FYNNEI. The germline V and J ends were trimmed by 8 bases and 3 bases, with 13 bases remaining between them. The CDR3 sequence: CASSATRDTGELFF. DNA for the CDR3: TGTGCCAGCTCGGCGACTAGGGACACCGGGGAGCTGTTTTTT.

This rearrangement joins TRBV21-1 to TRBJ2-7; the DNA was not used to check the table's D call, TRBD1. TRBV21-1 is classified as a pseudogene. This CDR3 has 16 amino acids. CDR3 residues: CASSKGDRDPPYEQYF. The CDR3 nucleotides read TGTGCCAGCAGCAAAGGAGACAGGGACCCACCCTACGAGCAGTACTTC.

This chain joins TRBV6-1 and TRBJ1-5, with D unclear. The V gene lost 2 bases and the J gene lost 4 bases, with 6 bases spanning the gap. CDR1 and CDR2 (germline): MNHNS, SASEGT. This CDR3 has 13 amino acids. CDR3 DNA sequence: TGTGCCAGCAGTGAAAACGGGAATCAGCCCCAGCATTTT. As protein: CASSENGNQPQHF.

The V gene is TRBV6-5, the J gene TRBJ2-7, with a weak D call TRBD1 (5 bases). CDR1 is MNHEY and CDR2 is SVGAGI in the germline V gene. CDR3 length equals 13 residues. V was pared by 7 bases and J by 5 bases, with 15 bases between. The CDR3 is CASKGRSIHEQYF. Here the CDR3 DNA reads TGTGCCAGCAAGGGGCGGTCGATCCACGAGCAGTACTTC.

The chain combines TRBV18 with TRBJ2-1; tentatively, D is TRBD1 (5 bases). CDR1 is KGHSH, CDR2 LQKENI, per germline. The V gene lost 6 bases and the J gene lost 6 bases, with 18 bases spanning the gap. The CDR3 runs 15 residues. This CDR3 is CASSNFDWQGNEQFF. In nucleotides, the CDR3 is TGTGCCAGCTCCAATTTCGACTGGCAGGGCAATGAGCAGTTCTTC.

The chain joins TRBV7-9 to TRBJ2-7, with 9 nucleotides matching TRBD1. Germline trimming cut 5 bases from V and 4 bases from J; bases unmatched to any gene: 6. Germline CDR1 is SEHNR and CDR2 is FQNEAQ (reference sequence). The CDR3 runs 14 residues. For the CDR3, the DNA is TGTGCCAGCAGCCGCCGGGACAGGGTATACGAGCAGTACTTC. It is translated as CASSRRDRVYEQYF.

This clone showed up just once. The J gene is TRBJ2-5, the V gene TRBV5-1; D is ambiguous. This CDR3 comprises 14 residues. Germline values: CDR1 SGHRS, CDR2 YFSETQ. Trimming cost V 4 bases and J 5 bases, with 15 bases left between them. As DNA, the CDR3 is TGCGCCAGCAGCCCCTGGTCCTCTGGCGAGACCCAGTACTTC. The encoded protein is CASSPWSSGETQYF.

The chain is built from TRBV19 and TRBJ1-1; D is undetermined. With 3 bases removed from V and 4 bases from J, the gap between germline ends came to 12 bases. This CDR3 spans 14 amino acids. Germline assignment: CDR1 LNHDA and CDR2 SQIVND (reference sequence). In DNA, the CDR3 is TGTGCCAGTAGTATTGAAGGGTTAATCACTGAAGCTTTCTTT. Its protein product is CASSIEGLITEAFF.

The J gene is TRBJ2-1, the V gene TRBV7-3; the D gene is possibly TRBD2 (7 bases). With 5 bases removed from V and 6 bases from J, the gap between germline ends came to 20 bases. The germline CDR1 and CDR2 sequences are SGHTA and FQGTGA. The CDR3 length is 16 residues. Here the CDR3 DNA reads TGTGCCAGCAGCCCCGGGATCGGGGGGCCTGGCAATGAGCAGTTCTTC. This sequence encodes CASSPGIGGPGNEQFF.

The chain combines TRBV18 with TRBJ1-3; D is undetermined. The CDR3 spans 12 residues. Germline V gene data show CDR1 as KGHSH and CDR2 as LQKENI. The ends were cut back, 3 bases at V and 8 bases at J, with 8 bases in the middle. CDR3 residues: CASSPNRDTIYF. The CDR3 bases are TGTGCCAGCTCACCGAACCGCGACACCATATATTTT.

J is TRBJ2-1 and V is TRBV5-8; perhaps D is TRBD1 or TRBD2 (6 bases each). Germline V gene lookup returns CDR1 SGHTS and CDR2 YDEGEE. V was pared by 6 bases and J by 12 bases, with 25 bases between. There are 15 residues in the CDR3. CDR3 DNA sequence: TGTGCCAGCACCATTGGAGGGGGTTCGGGACTGGGGCAGTTCTTC. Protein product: CASTIGGGSGLGQFF. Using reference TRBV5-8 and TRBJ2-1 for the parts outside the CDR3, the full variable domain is EAGVTQSPTHLIKTRGQQATLRCSPISGHTSVYWYQQALGLGLQFLLWYDEGEERNRGNFPPRFSGRQFPNYSSELNVNALELEDSALYLCASTIGGGSGLGQFFGPGTRLTVL.

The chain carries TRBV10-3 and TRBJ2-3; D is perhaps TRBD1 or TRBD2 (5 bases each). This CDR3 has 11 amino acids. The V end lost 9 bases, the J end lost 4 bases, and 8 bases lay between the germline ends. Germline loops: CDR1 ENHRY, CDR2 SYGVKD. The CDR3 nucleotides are TGTGCCATGGGGGAAGCAGATACGCAGTATTTT. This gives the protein CAMGEADTQYF.

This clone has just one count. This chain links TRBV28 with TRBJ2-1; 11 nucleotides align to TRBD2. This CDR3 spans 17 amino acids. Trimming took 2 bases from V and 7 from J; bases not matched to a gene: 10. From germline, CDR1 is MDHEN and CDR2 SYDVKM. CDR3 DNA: TGTGCCAGCAGTTTAAGGTTGCTAGCGGGAGGAGGTAATGAGCAGTTCTTC. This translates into CASSLRLLAGGGNEQFF.

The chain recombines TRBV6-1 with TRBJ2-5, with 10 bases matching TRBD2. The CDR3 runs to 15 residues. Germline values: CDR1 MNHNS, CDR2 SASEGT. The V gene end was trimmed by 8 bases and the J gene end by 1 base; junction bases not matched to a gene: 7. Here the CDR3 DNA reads TGTGCCAGCGGGATTAGCGGGGGGATCCAAGAGACCCAGTACTTC. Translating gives CASGISGGIQETQYF.